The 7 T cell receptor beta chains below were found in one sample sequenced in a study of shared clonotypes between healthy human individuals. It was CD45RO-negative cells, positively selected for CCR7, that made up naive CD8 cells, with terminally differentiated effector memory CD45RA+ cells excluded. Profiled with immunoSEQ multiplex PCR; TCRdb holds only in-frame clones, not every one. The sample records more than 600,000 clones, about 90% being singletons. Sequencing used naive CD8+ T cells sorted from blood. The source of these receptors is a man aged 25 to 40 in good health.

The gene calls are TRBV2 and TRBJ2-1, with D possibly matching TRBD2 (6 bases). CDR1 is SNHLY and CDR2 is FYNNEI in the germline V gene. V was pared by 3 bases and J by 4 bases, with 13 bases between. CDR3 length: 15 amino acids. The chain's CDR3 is CASSELTRAYNEQFF. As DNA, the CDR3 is TGTGCCAGCAGTGAGCTGACTAGGGCTTACAATGAGCAGTTCTTC.

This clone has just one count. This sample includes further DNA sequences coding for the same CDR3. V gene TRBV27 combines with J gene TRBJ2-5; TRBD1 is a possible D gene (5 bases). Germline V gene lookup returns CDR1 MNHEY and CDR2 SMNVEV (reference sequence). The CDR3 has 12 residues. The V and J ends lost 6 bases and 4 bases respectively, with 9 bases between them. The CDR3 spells CASSLRGETQYF. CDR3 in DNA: TGTGCCAGCAGCCTAAGGGGAGAGACCCAGTACTTC.

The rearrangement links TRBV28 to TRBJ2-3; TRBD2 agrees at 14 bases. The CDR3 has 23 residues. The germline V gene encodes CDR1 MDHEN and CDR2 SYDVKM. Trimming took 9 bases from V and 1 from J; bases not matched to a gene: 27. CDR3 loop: CASLKPLTKGLAGATGGTDTQYF. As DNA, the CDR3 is TGTGCCAGTCTCAAACCACTCACAAAGGGACTAGCGGGAGCTACAGGAGGCACAGATACGCAGTATTTT.

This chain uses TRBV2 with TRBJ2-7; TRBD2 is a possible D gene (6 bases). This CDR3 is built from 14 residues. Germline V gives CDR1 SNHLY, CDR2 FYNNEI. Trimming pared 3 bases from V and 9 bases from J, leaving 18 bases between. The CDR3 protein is CASSEAGGTRGQYF. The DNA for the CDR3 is TGTGCCAGCAGTGAGGCGGGCGGGACTCGGGGGCAGTACTTC.

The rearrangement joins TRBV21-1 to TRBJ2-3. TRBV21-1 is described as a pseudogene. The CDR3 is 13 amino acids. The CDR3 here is CASSKGNGNTQYF. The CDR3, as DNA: TGTGCCAGCAGCAAAGGTAATGGAAATACGCAGTATTTT.

This CDR3 is CAARRGLAGELFF. In DNA form, the CDR3 reads TGTGCCGCCAGGCGGGGGCTGGCCGGGGAGCTGTTTTTT. This chain joins TRBV19 and TRBJ2-2; maybe TRBD2 (7 bases). The CDR3 covers 13 residues. V was cut by 11 bases and J by 6 bases, with 16 bases left in between. CDR1 is LNHDA, CDR2 SQIVND, per germline (reference sequence). Complete variable domain (other parts from reference TRBV19 and TRBJ2-2): DGGITQSPKYLFRKEGQNVTLSCEQNLNHDAMYWYRQDPGQGLRLIYYSQIVNDFQKGDIAEGYSVSREKKESFPLTVTSAQKNPTAFYLCAARRGLAGELFFGEGSRLTVL.

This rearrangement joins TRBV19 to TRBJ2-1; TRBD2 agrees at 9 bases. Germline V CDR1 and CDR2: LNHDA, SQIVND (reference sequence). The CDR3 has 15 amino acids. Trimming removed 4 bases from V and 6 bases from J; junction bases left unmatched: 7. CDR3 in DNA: TGTGCCAGTAGTAGAGGGGCGGGAGGGCCCAATGAGCAGTTCTTC. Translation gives CASSRGAGGPNEQFF.